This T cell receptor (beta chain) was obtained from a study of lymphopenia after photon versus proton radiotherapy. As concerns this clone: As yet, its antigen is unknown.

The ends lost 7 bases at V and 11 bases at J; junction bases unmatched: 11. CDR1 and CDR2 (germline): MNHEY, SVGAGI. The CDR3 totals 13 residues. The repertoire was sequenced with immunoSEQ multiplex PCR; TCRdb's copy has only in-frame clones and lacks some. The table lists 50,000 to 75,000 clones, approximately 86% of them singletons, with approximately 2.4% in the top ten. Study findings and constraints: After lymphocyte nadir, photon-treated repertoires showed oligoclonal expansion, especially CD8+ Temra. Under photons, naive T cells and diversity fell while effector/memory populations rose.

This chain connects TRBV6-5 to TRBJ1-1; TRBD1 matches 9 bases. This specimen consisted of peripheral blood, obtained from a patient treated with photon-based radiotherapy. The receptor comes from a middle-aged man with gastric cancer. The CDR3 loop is CASIKTTGGDAFF. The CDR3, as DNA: TGTGCCAGCATTAAAACGACAGGGGGTGATGCTTTCTTT.